The clone carrying this TCR beta chain has a single count. The sample originates from a study of cytomegalovirus exposure and HLA in healthy donors. CDR3 length: 15 residues. Germline V lookup: CDR1 SGHRS, CDR2 YFSETQ. V was pared by 3 bases and J by 2 bases, with 11 bases between. The PCR ran on 60 Vbeta and 13 Jbeta primers. Produced via immunoSEQ multiplex PCR; TCRdb's table is partial and in-frame only. Among 50,000 to 70,000 clones, 80% were seen once, and the ten largest hold about 4%. Sequencing was carried out using PBMCs. The origin of this receptor is a woman in her thirties or forties in good health and CMV-seronegative. This chain uses TRBV5-1 with TRBJ1-4; D is possibly TRBD1 (6 bases). The CDR3 DNA reads TGCGCCAGCAGCTCTCAGGGGTTTACTAATGAAAAACTGTTTTTT. This sequence encodes CASSSQGFTNEKLFF. Together with reference TRBV5-1 and TRBJ1-4, the CDR3 gives the full variable domain: KAGVTQTPRYLIKTRGQQVTLSCSPISGHRSVSWYQQTPGQGLQFLFEYFSETQRNKGNFPGRFSGRQFSNSRSEMNVSTLELGDSALYLCASSSQGFTNEKLFFGSGTQLSVL.